Each of the 13 T cell receptor beta chains below was sequenced from the same sample in a study of T cells after yellow fever vaccination (dated by TCRdb to about 2019). The treatment or condition label for this specimen denotes: live attenuated yellow fever vaccine strain. Library preparation used 5' RACE. The sequencer listed for this sample is Illumina HiSeq 2500. In-frame beta chains were kept once TCRdb had trimmed the public reads at Q25 with fastp and called clones with MiXCR. All rows with the same CDR3 protein become a single entry with the most common DNA and genes. This sample gives over 200,000 distinct CDR3 sequences in total; approximately 6.3% of them show up just once. The ten biggest clones cover more than 1% of the sample. Sample: CD4+ T cells sorted from PBMCs, taken on the day of the yellow fever booster vaccination. These receptors all stem from a man aged 25-40 years who received the YFV17D yellow fever vaccine.

This clonotype appeared a few times. This chain joins TRBV18 and TRBJ2-2; maybe TRBD2 (5 bases). Trimming removed 0 bases from V and 4 bases from J, with 12 bases in between. CDR1 is KGHSH, CDR2 LQKENI, per germline. CDR3 size: 16 residues. As DNA, the CDR3 is TGTGCCAGCTCACCACCGACCACCCGGGGCACCGGGGAGCTGTTTTTT. Its translation is CASSPPTTRGTGELFF.

The V call is TRBV5-8, the J call TRBJ1-5; TRBD1 is a possible D gene (6 bases). The germline V gene has CDR1 SGHTS and CDR2 YDEGEE. Deletions cut 0 bases from V and 0 bases from J, with 13 bases between. This CDR3 has 17 amino acids. In DNA, the CDR3 is TGTGCCAGCAGCTTGGCCGGCTCGGACAGTAGCAATCAGCCCCAGCATTTT. It is translated as CASSLAGSDSSNQPQHF.

This clonotype appeared a few times. The chain carries TRBV9 and TRBJ1-1; maybe TRBD1 (6 bases). Germline assignment: CDR1 SGDLS and CDR2 YYNGEE. The CDR3 length is 17 residues. V gave up 4 bases and J gave up 3 bases, with 22 bases separating them. This chain's CDR3 is CASSPRGGARVDTEAFF. CDR3 nucleotide sequence: TGTGCCAGCAGCCCCCGGGGGGGGGCGCGGGTCGACACTGAAGCTTTCTTT.

As regards this clonotype: Possible read error: a much larger clone is one base away. The J gene is TRBJ2-5, the V gene TRBV5-1; D may match TRBD1 or TRBD2 (5 bases each). The CDR3 loop spans 13 amino acids. V was pared by 2 bases and J by 5 bases, with 10 bases between. In germline, CDR1 is SGHRS, CDR2 YFSETQ. CDR3 protein: CASSFEGEETQYF. The CDR3 coding sequence is TGCGCCAGCAGCTTCGAAGGGGAGGAGACCCAGTACTTC.

The chain is built from TRBV20-1 and TRBJ2-1, with 12 bases fitting TRBD2. The CDR3 is 14 amino acids. Germline loops: CDR1 DFQATT, CDR2 SNEGSKA (reference sequence). V lost 5 bases, J lost 9 bases, and 8 bases stayed unmatched. CDR3 nucleotides: TGCAGTGCTCAGACTAGCGGGAGAGTTCTTGAGCAGTTCTTC. Protein product: CSAQTSGRVLEQFF.

This clonotype was seen ten or more times. V gene TRBV20-1 combines with J gene TRBJ2-3, with 10 bases that match TRBD2. CDR3 length equals 14 residues. Unmatched junction bases numbered 6, after V lost 5 bases and J lost 4 bases. Germline CDR1 is DFQATT and CDR2 is SNEGSKA (reference sequence). CDR3 coding DNA: TGCAGTGCTCCAGAGCGGGAGGGACCAGATACGCAGTATTTT. It is translated as CSAPEREGPDTQYF.

This clonotype was counted between two and nine times. This rearrangement joins TRBV12-3 or TRBV12-4 to TRBJ2-1, with 7 nucleotides matching TRBD2. The CDR3 covers 12 residues. J gave up 9 bases and V 6 bases, and 5 bases lay outside the gene matches. CDR3 nucleotide sequence: TGTGCCAGCAGCCTCGGGGAGGGTGAGCAGTTCTTC. It codes for CASSLGEGEQFF.

A single count supports this clonotype. The CDR3, as DNA: TGTGCCAGCAGATCCAGGAACTGGGCCGGGGAGCTGTTTTTT. This translates into CASRSRNWAGELFF. The chain combines TRBV6-1 with TRBJ2-2; unclear D gene. The CDR3 runs to 14 residues. Germline V gene sequence: CDR1 MNHNS, CDR2 SASEGT. The V end lost 6 bases, the J end lost 6 bases, and 14 bases lay between the germline ends.

This clonotype appeared a few times. The CDR3, as DNA: TGTGCCAGCAGCTTAGGCCCCAGAGACACTGAAGCTTTCTTT. It is translated as CASSLGPRDTEAFF. This chain connects TRBV7-8 to TRBJ1-1; D unclear. In germline, CDR1 is SGHVS, CDR2 FQNEAQ. The CDR3 covers 14 residues. The V end lost 1 base, the J end lost 3 bases, and 9 bases lay between the germline ends.

The chain combines TRBV7-2 with TRBJ2-1; 10 nucleotides line up with TRBD2. Trimming cost V 3 bases and J 9 bases; bases outside gene matches: 14. Germline CDR1 reads SGHTA; CDR2 reads FQGNSA. The CDR3 runs to 17 residues. In nucleotides, the CDR3 is TGTGCCAGCAGCTTCGCCGCGAGCGGGAGGGCCACGTTTGAGCAGTTCTTC. This gives the protein CASSFAASGRATFEQFF.

At least ten counts were recorded for this clonotype. The V and J genes are TRBV7-6 and TRBJ2-1, with unresolved D. CDR3 size: 13 residues. Germline CDR1 reads SGHVS; CDR2 reads FNYEAQ. The V and J ends lost 5 bases and 7 bases respectively, with 12 bases between them. CDR3 in amino acids: CASSPRPLNEQFF. CDR3 sequence (DNA): TGTGCCAGCAGCCCGAGACCACTGAATGAGCAGTTCTTC.

The gene calls are TRBV6-2 or TRBV6-3 and TRBJ2-5; possible D gene TRBD2, 6 bases. V was cut by 4 bases and J by 5 bases, with 14 bases left in between. Germline lookup yields CDR1 MNHEY and CDR2 SVGEGT. The CDR3 sequence is 14 residues long. This chain's CDR3 is CASSWRRASETQYF. The CDR3 nucleotides read TGTGCCAGCAGTTGGAGGAGGGCCTCCGAGACCCAGTACTTC.

This clonotype showed up many times. The CDR3 here is CASSYLSGAVTGELFF. CDR3 nucleotide sequence: TGTGCCAGCAGCTACCTAAGCGGGGCCGTCACCGGGGAGCTGTTTTTT. This chain links TRBV11-2 with TRBJ2-2; 7 nucleotides match TRBD2. The length of the CDR3 is 16 residues. Germline V CDR1 and CDR2: SGHAT, FQNNGV. J lost 4 bases, V lost 4 bases, and 9 bases had no gene match.